This T cell receptor beta chain is from a study of regulatory T cells in long-lasting Graves disease. Study-level findings and limits: When disease was persistent, TRBV28, TRBJ1-2 and TRBJ2-5 were the favored segments.

The sample's time point: persistent/refractory GD, antithyroid drugs over 5 years with positive TRAb. PBMCs were the source of the RNA used for TCR sequencing. The CDR3 totals 11 residues. The germline V and J ends were trimmed by 6 bases and 8 bases, with 13 bases remaining between them. Germline V lookup: CDR1 SQVTM, CDR2 ANQGSEA. This clonotype was picked up a small number of times. The antigen is unknown. Arm-PCR of CDR3 regions with iRepertoire HTBI primers generated TCR beta libraries. TCRdb independently ran MiXCR on the multiplex PCR reads; one entry per CDR3 protein. The sample gives roughly 700,000 distinct CDR3 sequences, around 30% of which show up once; 35% to 55% is in the top ten.

V gene TRBV29-1 combines with J gene TRBJ1-2, with D perhaps matching TRBD1 (5 bases). This TCR came from a female donor with Graves disease. This material consisted of peripheral blood mononuclear cells (PBMCs), taken when the disease was refractory, from a patient treated with antithyroid drugs. The CDR3 loop reads CSVSSGGGYTF. Here the CDR3 DNA reads TGCAGCGTCAGTAGTGGGGGAGGCTACACCTTC. Variable domain in full (rest from reference TRBV29-1 and TRBJ1-2): SAVISQKPSRDICQRGTSLTIQCQVDSQVTMMFWYRQQPGQSLTLIATANQGSEATYESGFVIDKFPISRPNLTFSTLTVSNMSPEDSSIYLCSVSSGGGYTFGSGTRLTVV.